This TCR beta chain derives from a study of T cell responses to AZD1222 COVID-19 vaccine. Looking at the study overall: Researchers grouped second doses given at about 4 or about 12 weeks into one pool.

Study findings and constraints: Regions 160-218 and 743-854 held dominance among vaccine-associated CD4 TCRs, which spanned spike. Baseline seropositivity characterized only a handful of AZD1222 recipients.

This clone appeared a single time. Antigen unknown. This CDR3 comprises 14 residues. The V end was cut by 3 bases, the J end by 4 bases, with 12 bases between. CDR1 and CDR2 (germline): WSHSY, SAAADI. Data came from immunoSEQ multiplex PCR; TCRdb stores just in-frame clones and leaves some out. The sample consists of around 130,000 clones, 80% to 95% of them appearing once. Source: peripheral blood, taken on day 0 of AZD1222 vaccination. The origin of this receptor is an adult in good health. The genes are TRBV10-2 and TRBJ1-2; perhaps TRBD1 as D (5 bases). The CDR3 sequence is CASSDGAGTYGYTF. DNA of the CDR3: TGCGCCAGCAGTGATGGGGCAGGGACCTATGGCTACACCTTC.